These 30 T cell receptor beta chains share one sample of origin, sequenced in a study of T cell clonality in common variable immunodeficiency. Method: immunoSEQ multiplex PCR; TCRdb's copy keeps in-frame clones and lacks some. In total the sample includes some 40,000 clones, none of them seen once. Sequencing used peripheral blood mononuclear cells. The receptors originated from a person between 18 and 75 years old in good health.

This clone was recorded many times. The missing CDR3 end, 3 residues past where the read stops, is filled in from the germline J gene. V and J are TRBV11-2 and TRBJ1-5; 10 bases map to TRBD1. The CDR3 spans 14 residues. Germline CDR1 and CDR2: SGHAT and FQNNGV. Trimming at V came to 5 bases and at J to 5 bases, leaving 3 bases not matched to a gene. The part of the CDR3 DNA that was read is TGTGCCAGCAGCCGGGACAGGGGAGATCAGCCC. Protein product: CASSRDRGDQP. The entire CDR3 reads CASSRDRGDQPQHF.

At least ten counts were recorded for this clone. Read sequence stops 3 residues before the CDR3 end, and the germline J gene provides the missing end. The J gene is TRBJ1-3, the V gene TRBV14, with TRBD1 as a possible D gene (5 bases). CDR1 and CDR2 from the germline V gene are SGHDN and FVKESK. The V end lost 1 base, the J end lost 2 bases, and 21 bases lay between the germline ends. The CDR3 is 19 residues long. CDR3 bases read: TGTGCCAGCAGCCAAGTAGGTTTGGCAGGGTTGAGGCCTGGAAACACC. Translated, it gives CASSQVGLAGLRPGNT. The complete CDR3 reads CASSQVGLAGLRPGNTIYF.

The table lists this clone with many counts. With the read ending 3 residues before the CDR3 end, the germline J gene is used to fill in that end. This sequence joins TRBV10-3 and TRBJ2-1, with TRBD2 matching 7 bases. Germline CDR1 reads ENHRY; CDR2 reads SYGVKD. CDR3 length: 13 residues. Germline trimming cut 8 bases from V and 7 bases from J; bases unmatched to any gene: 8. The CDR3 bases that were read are TGTGCCATCCGGAAGGGGCGGGGGAATGAG. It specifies CAIRKGRGNE. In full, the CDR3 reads CAIRKGRGNEQFF.

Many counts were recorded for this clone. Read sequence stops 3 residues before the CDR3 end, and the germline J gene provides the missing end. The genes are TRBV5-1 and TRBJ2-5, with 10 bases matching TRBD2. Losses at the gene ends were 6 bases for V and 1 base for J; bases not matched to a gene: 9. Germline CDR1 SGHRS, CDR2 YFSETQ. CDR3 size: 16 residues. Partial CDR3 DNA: TGCGCCAGCACGCGGCTAGCGGGAGTTGGCCAAGAGACC. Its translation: CASTRLAGVGQET. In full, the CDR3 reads CASTRLAGVGQETQYF.

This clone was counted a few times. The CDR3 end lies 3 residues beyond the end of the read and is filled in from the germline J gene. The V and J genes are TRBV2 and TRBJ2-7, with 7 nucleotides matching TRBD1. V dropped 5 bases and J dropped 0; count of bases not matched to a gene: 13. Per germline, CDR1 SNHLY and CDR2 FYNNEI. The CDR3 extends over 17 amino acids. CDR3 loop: CASSLVSGTDYSYEQYF. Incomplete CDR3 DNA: TGTGCCAGCAGTTTAGTCTCCGGGACAGATTACTCCTACGAG.

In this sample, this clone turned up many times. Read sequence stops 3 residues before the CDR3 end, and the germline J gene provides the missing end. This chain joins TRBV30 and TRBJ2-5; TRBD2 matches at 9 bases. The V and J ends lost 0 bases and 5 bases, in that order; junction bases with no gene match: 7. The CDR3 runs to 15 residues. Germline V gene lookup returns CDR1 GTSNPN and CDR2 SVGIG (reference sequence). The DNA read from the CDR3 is TGTGCCTGGAGTGTTATAGCGGGAGTTTGGGAGACC. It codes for CAWSVIAGVWET. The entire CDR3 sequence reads CAWSVIAGVWETQYF.

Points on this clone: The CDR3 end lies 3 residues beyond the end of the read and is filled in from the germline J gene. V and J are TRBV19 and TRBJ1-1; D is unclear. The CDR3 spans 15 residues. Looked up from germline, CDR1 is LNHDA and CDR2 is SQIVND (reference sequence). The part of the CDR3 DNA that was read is TGTGCCAGTAGTCTGACTAGCGCTAGCTCCTACGAG. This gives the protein CASSLTSASSYE. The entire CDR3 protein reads CASSLTSASSYEAFF.

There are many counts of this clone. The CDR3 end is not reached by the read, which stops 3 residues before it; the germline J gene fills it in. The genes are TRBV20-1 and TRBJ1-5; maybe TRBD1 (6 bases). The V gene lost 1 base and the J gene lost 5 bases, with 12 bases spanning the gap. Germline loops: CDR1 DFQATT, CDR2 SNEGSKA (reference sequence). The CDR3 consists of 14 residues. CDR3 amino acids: CSARGVDSYQPQHF. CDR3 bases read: TGCAGTGCTAGAGGCGTGGACAGCTATCAGCCC.

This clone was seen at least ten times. The DNA read from the CDR3 is TGTGCCAGCAGCTTGCAGGGGATGAACACTGAA. This translates into CASSLQGMNTE. The entire CDR3 sequence reads CASSLQGMNTEAFF. The V and J genes are TRBV7-3 and TRBJ1-1; the D gene is possibly TRBD1 (6 bases). With the read ending 3 residues before the CDR3 end, the germline J gene is used to fill in that end. CDR3 length: 14 residues. Germline lookup yields CDR1 SGHTA and CDR2 FQGTGA. Trimming left V 3 bases short and J 0 bases short, with 8 bases between.

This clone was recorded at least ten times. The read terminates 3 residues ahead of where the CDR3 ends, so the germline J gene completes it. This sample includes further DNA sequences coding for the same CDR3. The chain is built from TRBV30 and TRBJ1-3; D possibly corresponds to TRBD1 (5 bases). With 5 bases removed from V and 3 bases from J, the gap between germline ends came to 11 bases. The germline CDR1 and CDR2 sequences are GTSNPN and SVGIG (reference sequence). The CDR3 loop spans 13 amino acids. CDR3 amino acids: CAWGKQVGNTIYF. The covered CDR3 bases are TGTGCCTGGGGGAAACAGGTTGGAAACACC.

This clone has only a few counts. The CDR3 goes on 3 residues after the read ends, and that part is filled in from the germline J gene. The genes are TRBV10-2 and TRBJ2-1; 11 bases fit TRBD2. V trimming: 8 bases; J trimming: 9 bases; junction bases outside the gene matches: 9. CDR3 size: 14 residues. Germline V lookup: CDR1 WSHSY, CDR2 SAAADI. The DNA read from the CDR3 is TGCGCCAGCGGGGGCAGTAGCGGGAGGGCTGAG. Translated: CASGGSSGRAE. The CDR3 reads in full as CASGGSSGRAEQFF.

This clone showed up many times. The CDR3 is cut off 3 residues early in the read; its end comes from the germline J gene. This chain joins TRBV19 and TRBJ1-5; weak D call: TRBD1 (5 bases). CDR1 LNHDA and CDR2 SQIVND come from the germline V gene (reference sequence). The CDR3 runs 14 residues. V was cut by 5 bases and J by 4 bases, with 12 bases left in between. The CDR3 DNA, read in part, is TGTGCCAGTAGTTCGGGGGTTTGGAATCAGCCC. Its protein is CASSSGVWNQP. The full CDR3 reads CASSSGVWNQPQHF.

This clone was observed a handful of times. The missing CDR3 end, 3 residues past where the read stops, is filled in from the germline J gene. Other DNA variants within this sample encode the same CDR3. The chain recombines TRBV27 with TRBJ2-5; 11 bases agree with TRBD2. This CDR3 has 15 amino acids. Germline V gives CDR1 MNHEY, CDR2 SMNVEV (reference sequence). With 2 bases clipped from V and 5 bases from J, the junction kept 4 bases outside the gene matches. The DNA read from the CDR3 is TGTGCCAGCAGTTTACTAGCGGGGGGACAGGAGACC. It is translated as CASSLLAGGQET. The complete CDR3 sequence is CASSLLAGGQETQYF.

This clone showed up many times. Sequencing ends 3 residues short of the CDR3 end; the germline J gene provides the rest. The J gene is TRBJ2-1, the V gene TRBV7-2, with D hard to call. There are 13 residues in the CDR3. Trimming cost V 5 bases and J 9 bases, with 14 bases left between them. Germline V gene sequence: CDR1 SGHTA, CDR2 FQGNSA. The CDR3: CASSPYLASEQFF. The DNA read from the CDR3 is TGTGCCAGCAGCCCATATCTCGCCAGTGAG.

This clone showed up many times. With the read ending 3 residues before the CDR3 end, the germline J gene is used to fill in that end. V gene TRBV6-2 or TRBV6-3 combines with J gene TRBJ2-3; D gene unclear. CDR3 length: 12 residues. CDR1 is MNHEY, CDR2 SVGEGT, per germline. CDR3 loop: CASSYVEETQYF. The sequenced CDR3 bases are TGTGCCAGCAGTTATGTAGAAGAGACG.

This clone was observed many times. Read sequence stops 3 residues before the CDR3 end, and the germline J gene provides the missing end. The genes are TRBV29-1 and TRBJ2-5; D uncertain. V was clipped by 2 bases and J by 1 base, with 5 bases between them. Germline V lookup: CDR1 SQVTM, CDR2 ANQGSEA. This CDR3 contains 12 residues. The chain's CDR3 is CSVEWAQETQYF. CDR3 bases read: TGCAGCGTTGAATGGGCCCAAGAGACC. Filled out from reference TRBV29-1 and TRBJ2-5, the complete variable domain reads SAVISQKPSRDICQRGTSLTIQCQVDSQVTMMFWYRQQPGQSLTLIATANQGSEATYESGFVIDKFPISRPNLTFSTLTVSNMSPEDSSIYLCSVEWAQETQYFGPGTRLLVL.

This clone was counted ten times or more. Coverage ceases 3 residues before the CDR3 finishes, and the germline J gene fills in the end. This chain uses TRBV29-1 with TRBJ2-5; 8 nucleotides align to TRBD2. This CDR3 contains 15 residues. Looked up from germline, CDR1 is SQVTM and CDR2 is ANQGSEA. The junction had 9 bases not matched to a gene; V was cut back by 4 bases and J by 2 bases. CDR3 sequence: CSVVDGLAPQETQYF. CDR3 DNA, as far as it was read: TGCAGCGTTGTTGACGGACTAGCTCCTCAAGAGACC.

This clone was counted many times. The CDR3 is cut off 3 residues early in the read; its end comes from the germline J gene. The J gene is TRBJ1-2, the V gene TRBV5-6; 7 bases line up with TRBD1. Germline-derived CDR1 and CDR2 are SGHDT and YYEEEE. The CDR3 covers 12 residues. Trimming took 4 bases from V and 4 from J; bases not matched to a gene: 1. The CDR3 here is CASSGQAYGYTF. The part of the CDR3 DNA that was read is TGTGCCAGCAGCGGACAGGCCTATGGC.

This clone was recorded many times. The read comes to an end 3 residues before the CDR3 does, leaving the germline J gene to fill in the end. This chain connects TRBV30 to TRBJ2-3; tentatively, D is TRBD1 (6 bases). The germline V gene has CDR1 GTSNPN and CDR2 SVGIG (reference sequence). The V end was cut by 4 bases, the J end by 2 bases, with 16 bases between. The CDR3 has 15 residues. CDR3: CAWTPGPGVTDTQYF. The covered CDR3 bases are TGTGCCTGGACCCCTGGGCCAGGGGTCACAGATACG.

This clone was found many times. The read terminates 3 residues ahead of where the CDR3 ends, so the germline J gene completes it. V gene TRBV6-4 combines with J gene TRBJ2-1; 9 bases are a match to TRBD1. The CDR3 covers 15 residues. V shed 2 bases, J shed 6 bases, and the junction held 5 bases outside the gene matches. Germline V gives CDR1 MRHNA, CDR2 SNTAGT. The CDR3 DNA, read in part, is TGTGCCAGCAGTGACACGGACAGGGGCCCCAATGAG. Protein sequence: CASSDTDRGPNE. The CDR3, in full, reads CASSDTDRGPNEQFF.

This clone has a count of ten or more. CDR3 bases read: TGCGCCAGCAGCTTTAGGGGGACTAGCGGGCGGAGCTCCTACGAG. Its translation is CASSFRGTSGRSSYE. The entire CDR3 sequence reads CASSFRGTSGRSSYEQYF. The J gene is TRBJ2-7, the V gene TRBV5-1; TRBD2 matches 12 bases. The missing CDR3 end, 3 residues past where the read stops, is filled in from the germline J gene. The CDR3 is made up of 18 amino acids. V lost 2 bases, J lost 0 bases, and 9 bases stayed unmatched. The germline V gene encodes CDR1 SGHRS and CDR2 YFSETQ.

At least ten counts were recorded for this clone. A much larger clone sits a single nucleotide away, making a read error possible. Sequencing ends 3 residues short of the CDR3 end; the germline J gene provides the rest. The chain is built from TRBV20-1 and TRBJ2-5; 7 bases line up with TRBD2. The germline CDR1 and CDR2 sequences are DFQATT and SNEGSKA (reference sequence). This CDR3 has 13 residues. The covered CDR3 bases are TGCAGTGCTAGGACTAGCCCTCAGGATACC. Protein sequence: CSARTSPQDT. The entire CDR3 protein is CSARTSPQDTQYF.

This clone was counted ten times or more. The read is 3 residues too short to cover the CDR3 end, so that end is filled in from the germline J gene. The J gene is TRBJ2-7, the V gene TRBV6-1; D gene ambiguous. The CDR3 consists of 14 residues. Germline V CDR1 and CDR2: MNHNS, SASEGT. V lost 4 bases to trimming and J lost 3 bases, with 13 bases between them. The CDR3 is CASSVSNYFYEQYF. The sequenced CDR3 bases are TGTGCCAGCAGTGTAAGCAACTACTTCTACGAG.

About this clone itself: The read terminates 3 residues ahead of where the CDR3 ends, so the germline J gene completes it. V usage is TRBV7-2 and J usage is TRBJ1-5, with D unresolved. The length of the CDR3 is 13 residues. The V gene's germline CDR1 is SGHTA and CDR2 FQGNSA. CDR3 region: CASSFSFTDPQHF. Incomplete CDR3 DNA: TGTGCCAGCAGCTTCTCATTCACAGATCCC.

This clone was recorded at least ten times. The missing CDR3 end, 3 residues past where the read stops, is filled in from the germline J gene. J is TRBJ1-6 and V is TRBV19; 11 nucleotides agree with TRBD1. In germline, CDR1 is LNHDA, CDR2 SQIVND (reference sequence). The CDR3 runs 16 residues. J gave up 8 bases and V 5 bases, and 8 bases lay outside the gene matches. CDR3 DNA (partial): TGTGCCAGTAGTCGACGGACAGGGGGCCTACATTCACCC. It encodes CASSRRTGGLHSP. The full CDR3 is CASSRRTGGLHSPLHF.

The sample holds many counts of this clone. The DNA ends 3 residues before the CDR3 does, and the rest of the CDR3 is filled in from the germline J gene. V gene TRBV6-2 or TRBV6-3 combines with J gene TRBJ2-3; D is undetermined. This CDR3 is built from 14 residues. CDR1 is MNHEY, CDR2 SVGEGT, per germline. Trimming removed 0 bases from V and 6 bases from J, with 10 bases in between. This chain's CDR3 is CASSYSAFGDTQYF. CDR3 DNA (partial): TGTGCCAGCAGTTACTCGGCCTTCGGGGATACG.

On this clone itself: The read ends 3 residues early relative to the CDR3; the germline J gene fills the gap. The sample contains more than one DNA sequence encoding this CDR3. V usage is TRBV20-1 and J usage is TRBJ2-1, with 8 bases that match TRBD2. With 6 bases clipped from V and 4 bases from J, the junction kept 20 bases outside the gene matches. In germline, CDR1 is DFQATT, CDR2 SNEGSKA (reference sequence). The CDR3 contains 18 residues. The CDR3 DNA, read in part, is TGCAGTGCCCCGCCCCCCCTTAAACTAGCGGCTATTTACAATGAG. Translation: CSAPPPLKLAAIYNE. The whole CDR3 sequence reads CSAPPPLKLAAIYNEQFF.

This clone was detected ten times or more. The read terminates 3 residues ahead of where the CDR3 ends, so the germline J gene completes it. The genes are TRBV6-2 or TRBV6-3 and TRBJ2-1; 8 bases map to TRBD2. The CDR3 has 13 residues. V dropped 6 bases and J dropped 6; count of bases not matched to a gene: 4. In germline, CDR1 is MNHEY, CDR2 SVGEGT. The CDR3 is CASSSGLANEQFF. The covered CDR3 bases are TGTGCCAGCAGCTCCGGACTAGCCAATGAG.

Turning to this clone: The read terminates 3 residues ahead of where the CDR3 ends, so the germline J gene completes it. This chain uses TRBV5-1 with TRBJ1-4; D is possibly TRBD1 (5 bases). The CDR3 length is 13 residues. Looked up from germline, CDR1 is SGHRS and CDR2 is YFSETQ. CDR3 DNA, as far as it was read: TGCGCCAGCAGCTTAGACAGCGCCTTAACA. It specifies CASSLDSALT. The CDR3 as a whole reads CASSLDSALTLFF.

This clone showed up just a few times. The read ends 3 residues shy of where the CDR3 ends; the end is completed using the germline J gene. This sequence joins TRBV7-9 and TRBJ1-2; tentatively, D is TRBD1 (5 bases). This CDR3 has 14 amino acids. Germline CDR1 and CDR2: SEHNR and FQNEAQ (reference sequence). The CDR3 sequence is CASSLDWEGNDYTF. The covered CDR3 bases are TGTGCCAGCAGCTTAGATTGGGAGGGGAATGAC.